These 18 T cell receptor beta chains originate from one sample sequenced in a study of blood T cell repertoires in COVID-19. Here immunoSEQ multiplex PCR was the method, and the copy in TCRdb shows in-frame clones only, minus some. The sample holds 200,000 to 250,000 clones, approximately 91% seen once. Sequencing was done on a sample of peripheral blood. The receptors shown here come from a woman aged 55-70 years with acute or convalescent COVID-19.

This clone was seen a few times. The sample has other DNA sequences that encode this CDR3 too. J is TRBJ2-7 and V is TRBV11-2, with D possibly being TRBD1 (6 bases). Germline lookup yields CDR1 SGHAT and CDR2 FQNNGV. V was cut by 4 bases and J by 3 bases, with 10 bases left in between. The CDR3 sequence is 13 residues long. CDR3: CASSSGHYYEQYF. DNA for the CDR3: TGTGCCAGCAGCTCGGGACATTACTACGAGCAGTACTTC.

This chain uses TRBV3-1 (or the pseudogene TRBV3-2) with TRBJ2-5; possible D gene TRBD2, 5 bases. Looked up from germline, CDR1 is LGHDT and CDR2 is YNNKEL (reference sequence). The CDR3 loop spans 16 amino acids. V was cut by 1 base and J by 7 bases, with 19 bases left in between. CDR3 DNA: TGTGCCAGCAGCCAAGTATGGGCGCGGGCCTCTGGGACCCAGTACTTC. Translating it yields CASSQVWARASGTQYF.

This CDR3 reads CASSYPRGRTGELFF. DNA of the CDR3: TGTGCCAGCAGTTATCCGCGGGGGCGAACCGGGGAGCTGTTTTTT. V is TRBV6-2 or TRBV6-3 and J is TRBJ2-2; a possible D gene is TRBD2 (7 bases). The germline V and J ends were trimmed by 3 bases and 5 bases, with 13 bases remaining between them. Germline loops: CDR1 MNHEY, CDR2 SVGEGT. The CDR3 is made up of 15 amino acids.

This chain connects TRBV4-3 to TRBJ1-2; 7 nucleotides line up with TRBD1. Germline CDR1 and CDR2: LGHNA and YSLEER. The CDR3 is 15 amino acids. The ends lost 0 bases at V and 3 bases at J; junction bases unmatched: 4. The CDR3 sequence is CASSQEATGDYGYTF. CDR3 DNA sequence: TGCGCCAGCAGCCAAGAAGCTACAGGGGACTATGGCTACACCTTC.

The V and J genes are TRBV12-3 or TRBV12-4 and TRBJ1-1; weak D call: TRBD1 (5 bases). CDR3 length equals 12 residues. Trimming removed 7 bases from V and 6 bases from J, with 12 bases in between. The CDR3 nucleotides read TGTGCCAGCACCATGACAGATTCTGAAGCTTTCTTT. Residues: CASTMTDSEAFF.

CDR3 sequence reads: CASSTLQTTQEETQYF. In DNA form, the CDR3 reads TGTGCCAGTAGTACCCTCCAGACTACCCAAGAAGAGACCCAGTACTTC. The chain has TRBV19 and TRBJ2-5; D is possibly TRBD2 (5 bases). The germline V gene encodes CDR1 LNHDA and CDR2 SQIVND (reference sequence). Trimming removed 4 bases from V and 3 bases from J, with 18 bases in between. The CDR3 consists of 16 residues.

The V and J genes are TRBV2 and TRBJ1-2; 8 bases are shared with TRBD1. The germline V gene has CDR1 SNHLY and CDR2 FYNNEI. Trimming at V came to 7 bases and at J to 2 bases, leaving 12 bases not matched to a gene. The CDR3 has 16 amino acids. The CDR3 DNA reads as TGTGCCAGCACTACTAATGGACAGGGAAGAAACTATGGCTACACCTTC. Amino acids: CASTTNGQGRNYGYTF.

The chain carries TRBV7-8 and TRBJ2-2; 10 bases align to TRBD1. Germline lookup yields CDR1 SGHVS and CDR2 FQNEAQ. Trimming removed 5 bases from V and 4 bases from J; junction bases left unmatched: 10. This CDR3 contains 17 residues. The DNA for the CDR3 is TGTGCCAGCAGCCGGAATCCGGGACAGGGGAGCACCGGGGAGCTGTTTTTT. This encodes CASSRNPGQGSTGELFF. Complete variable domain (other parts from reference TRBV7-8 and TRBJ2-2): GAGVSQSPRYKVAKRGQDVALRCDPISGHVSLFWYQQALGQGPEFLTYFQNEAQLDKSGLPSDRFFAERPEGSVSTLKIQRTQQEDSAVYLCASSRNPGQGSTGELFFGEGSRLTVL.

This chain links TRBV9 with TRBJ2-5; 8 nucleotides match TRBD2. Per the germline V gene, CDR1 is SGDLS and CDR2 is YYNGEE. Trimming cost V 4 bases and J 7 bases; bases outside gene matches: 12. The CDR3 extends over 15 amino acids. The CDR3 reads CASSLAGGLVGTQYF. DNA for the CDR3: TGTGCCAGCAGCCTCGCGGGGGGACTAGTGGGGACCCAGTACTTC. The complete variable domain, with remaining parts taken from reference TRBV9 and TRBJ2-5, reads DSGVTQTPKHLITATGQRVTLRCSPRSGDLSVYWYQQSLDQGLQFLIQYYNGEERAKGNILERFSAQQFPDLHSELNLSSLELGDSALYFCASSLAGGLVGTQYFGPGTRLLVL.

The J gene is TRBJ1-6, the V gene TRBV12-3 or TRBV12-4; weak D call: TRBD1 (6 bases). The V end lost 8 bases, the J end lost 7 bases, and 12 bases lay between the germline ends. This CDR3 is built from 13 residues. The CDR3 nucleotides read TGTGCCAGCGCTACAGGGAGAAATTCACCCCTCCACTTT. Translated: CASATGRNSPLHF.

The chain uses TRBV10-3 and TRBJ2-7; TRBD1 aligns across 9 bases. This CDR3 spans 14 amino acids. Germline assignment: CDR1 ENHRY and CDR2 SYGVKD. With V trimmed by 10 bases and J by 5 bases, 12 bases remained unmatched. CDR3 DNA: TGTGCCAACCAAACCGGGACAGGGCTCAACGAGCAGTACTTC. This encodes CANQTGTGLNEQYF.

In its sample, this clone was seen once. The chain is built from TRBV30 and TRBJ1-1; the D gene is possibly TRBD1 (6 bases). CDR3 length: 13 amino acids. V lost 0 bases, J lost 3 bases, and 8 bases lay in between. Germline lookup yields CDR1 GTSNPN and CDR2 SVGIG (reference sequence). The chain's CDR3 is CAWSVAGDTEAFF. In nucleotides, the CDR3 is TGTGCCTGGAGTGTGGCAGGGGACACTGAAGCTTTCTTT. Combining the CDR3 with reference TRBV30 and TRBJ1-1 gives the whole variable domain SQTIHQWPATLVQPVGSPLSLECTVEGTSNPNLYWYRQAAGRGLQLLFYSVGIGQISSEVPQNLSASRPQDRQFILSSKKLLLSDSGFYLCAWSVAGDTEAFFGQGTRLTVV.

The V and J genes are TRBV7-9 and TRBJ1-6; TRBD1 is a possible D gene (5 bases). CDR1 is SEHNR and CDR2 is FQNEAQ in the germline V gene (reference sequence). Trimming left V 1 base short and J 7 bases short, with 17 bases between. The CDR3 covers 17 residues. The CDR3 region has the DNA TGTGCCAGCAGCTTAGACCCGGTAGGGGTGTGGAATTCACCCCTCCACTTT. Amino acid sequence: CASSLDPVGVWNSPLHF.

This clone has a single count. The rearrangement uses TRBV9 and TRBJ1-6, with D possibly TRBD1 on 5 matching bases. CDR1 SGDLS and CDR2 YYNGEE come from the germline V gene. This CDR3 is built from 15 residues. Trimming pared 0 bases from V and 9 bases from J, leaving 13 bases between. As DNA, the CDR3 is TGTGCCAGCAGCGTAGGCGGGGGGGACGGTTCACCCCTCCACTTT. It encodes CASSVGGGDGSPLHF.

The rearrangement uses TRBV19 and TRBJ1-3; 7 bases are shared with TRBD1. This CDR3 spans 14 amino acids. Losses at the gene ends were 6 bases for V and 4 bases for J; bases not matched to a gene: 6. Germline V gives CDR1 LNHDA, CDR2 SQIVND (reference sequence). CDR3 DNA: TGTGCCAGTAGCGACAGGGCCTACGGAAACACCATATATTTT. Translation gives CASSDRAYGNTIYF.

This chain uses TRBV9 with TRBJ2-5; a weak D match, TRBD1 (6 bases). Germline V gene lookup returns CDR1 SGDLS and CDR2 YYNGEE. This CDR3 is built from 17 residues. The V gene lost 4 bases and the J gene lost 2 bases, with 21 bases spanning the gap. CDR3 sequence (DNA): TGTGCCAGCAGCTCAAACGAACAGGGTAGAGGTCAAGAGACCCAGTACTTC. Amino acids: CASSSNEQGRGQETQYF.

The V gene is TRBV4-2, the J gene TRBJ2-5; 8 positions agree with TRBD1. Trimming removed 4 bases from V and 4 bases from J; junction bases left unmatched: 2. This CDR3 comprises 13 residues. The germline V gene has CDR1 LGHNA and CDR2 YNFKEQ. CDR3 in DNA: TGTGCCAGCAGCCTTACAGGGGGAGAGACCCAGTACTTC. As protein: CASSLTGGETQYF.

CDR3 coding DNA: TGTGCCAGCAGTTTAACCGGACAGGGTTTACGATCTAACTATGGCTACACCTTC. As protein: CASSLTGQGLRSNYGYTF. The chain is built from TRBV28 and TRBJ1-2; 8 bases map to TRBD1. This CDR3 has 18 amino acids. Germline CDR1 reads MDHEN; CDR2 reads SYDVKM. Losses at the gene ends were 2 bases for V and 0 bases for J; bases not matched to a gene: 11.